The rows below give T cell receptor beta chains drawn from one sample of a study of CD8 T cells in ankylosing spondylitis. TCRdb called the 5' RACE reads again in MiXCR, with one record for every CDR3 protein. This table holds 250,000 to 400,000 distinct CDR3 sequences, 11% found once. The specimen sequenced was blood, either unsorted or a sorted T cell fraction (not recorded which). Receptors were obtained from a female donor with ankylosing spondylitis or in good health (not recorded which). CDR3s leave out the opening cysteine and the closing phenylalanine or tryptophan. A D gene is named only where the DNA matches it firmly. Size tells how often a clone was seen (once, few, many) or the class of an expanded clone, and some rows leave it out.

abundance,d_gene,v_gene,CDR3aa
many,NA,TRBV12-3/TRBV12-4,ASSHPSTANEKLF
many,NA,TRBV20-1,SARTGGGPLNEQF
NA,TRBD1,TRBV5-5,ASSLVESGGTEAF
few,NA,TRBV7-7,ASSPYGGGPDTQY
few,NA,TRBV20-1,SAPHLNWAGNTEAF
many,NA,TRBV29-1,SVGLGGSGNTIY
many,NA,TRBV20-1,SAREPHVGQPQH
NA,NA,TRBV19,ASNFRRAMNTEAF
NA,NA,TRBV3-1,ASSQVRLHRGTENIQY
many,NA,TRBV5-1,ASSRGIESPLH
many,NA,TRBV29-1,SVIHTYEQY
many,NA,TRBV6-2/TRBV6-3,ASTQGLFEQY
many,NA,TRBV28,ASSLFGDQQF
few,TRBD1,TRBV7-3,ASSPSPDRYHEQF
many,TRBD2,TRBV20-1,SAAGTSDYEQY
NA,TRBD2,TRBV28,ASRRGRETQY
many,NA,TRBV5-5,ASRIRKTQY
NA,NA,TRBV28,ASSFYLSEGNSSLH
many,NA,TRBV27,ASSLLGDGGRGSYT
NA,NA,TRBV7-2,ASSLVANEKLF
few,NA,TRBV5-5,ASSFDRPETQY
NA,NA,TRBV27,ASATGGNSPLH
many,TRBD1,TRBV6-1,ASRNRGRNEKLF